This T cell receptor (beta chain) comes out of a study of T cells in Graves' hyperthyroidism and ophthalmopathy. What was amplified from RNA transcripts were TCR beta CDR3 regions. Initially, a first-round RT-PCR of the TCR CDR3 employed the HTBI primer set. Each CDR3 protein is one row after TCRdb ran MiXCR on the multiplex PCR reads. Among hundreds of thousands of distinct CDR3 sequences listed, about 15% were seen once. The sample comprised blood. The receptor's source is a woman in her forties with Graves' hyperthyroidism.

The CDR3 nucleotides are TGTGCCAGCAGCGTGGATCTGTCCTATGGCTACACCTTC. Translating it yields CASSVDLSYGYTF. The chain recombines TRBV9 with TRBJ1-2; unclear D gene. Germline CDR1 and CDR2: SGDLS and YYNGEE. There are 13 residues in the CDR3. V dropped 2 bases and J dropped 4 bases, with 9 bases sitting between them.